A selection of T cell receptor beta chains follows, all from one sample in a study of T cells in Graves' hyperthyroidism and ophthalmopathy. TCRdb re-analysed the multiplex PCR reads in MiXCR, keeping a single row per CDR3 protein. The sample holds some 620,000 distinct CDR3 sequences; around 15% are singletons and the top ten take 3.5% to 4%. Sequencing was carried out using blood. These receptors were taken from a woman aged 25-40 years with Graves' hyperthyroidism. The CDR3 runs from the conserved cysteine through the conserved F or W. Fields, in order: clone size, V gene, J gene, D gene, CDR3 DNA, CDR3 protein. The D gene is left open where the match is weak. Only some rows state a clone size, as once, few, many or a class for expanded clones.

abundance: many
v_gene: TRBV5-1
j_gene: TRBJ2-3
d_gene: -
CDR3nt: TGCGCCAGCAGCTTGACTCCTAGTCCCGGTAGCACAGATACGCAGTATTTT
CDR3aa: CASSLTPSPGSTDTQYF

abundance: -
v_gene: TRBV25-1
j_gene: TRBJ2-1
d_gene: -
CDR3nt: TGTGCCAGCACCCCTCCGGTGGGGGTAGGTGAGCAGTTCTTC
CDR3aa: CASTPPVGVGEQFF

abundance: many
v_gene: TRBV13
j_gene: TRBJ1-1
d_gene: TRBD1
CDR3nt: TGTGCCAGCGGGCTATCGGGGACAGGCTCTATGAACACTGAAGCTTTCTTT
CDR3aa: CASGLSGTGSMNTEAFF

abundance: many
v_gene: TRBV10-3
j_gene: TRBJ2-7
d_gene: TRBD2
CDR3nt: TGTGCCATCAGTGAACCTAGCGGGAGTCAAAACGAGCAGTACTTC
CDR3aa: CAISEPSGSQNEQYF

abundance: -
v_gene: TRBV6-1
j_gene: TRBJ2-1
d_gene: -
CDR3nt: TGTGCCAGCAGTGCAACAGGGAATGAGCAGTTCTTC
CDR3aa: CASSATGNEQFF

abundance: many
v_gene: TRBV6-1
j_gene: TRBJ2-3
d_gene: TRBD2
CDR3nt: TGTGCCAGCAGTGAATTTCGGGGGGTGTCTGAGTATTTT
CDR3aa: CASSEFRGVSEYF

abundance: many
v_gene: TRBV28
j_gene: TRBJ2-7
d_gene: -
CDR3nt: TGTGCCAGCAGTTTTAGGGGGACTCCGGGGAAACGGCAGTACTTC
CDR3aa: CASSFRGTPGKRQYF

abundance: few
v_gene: TRBV19
j_gene: TRBJ2-6
d_gene: -
CDR3nt: TGTGCCAGTAGTATAGTGAGCTCTGGGGCCAACGTCCTGACTTTC
CDR3aa: CASSIVSSGANVLTF

abundance: once
v_gene: TRBV12-3/TRBV12-4
j_gene: TRBJ1-6
d_gene: -
CDR3nt: TGTGCCAGCATTGGGGGGGATAATTCACCCCTCCACTTT
CDR3aa: CASIGGDNSPLHF

abundance: -
v_gene: TRBV15
j_gene: TRBJ2-7
d_gene: TRBD1
CDR3nt: TGTGCCACCAGAAGGGGGGGACAGGGGGCGGGAGAGCAGTACTTC
CDR3aa: CATRRGGQGAGEQYF

abundance: many
v_gene: TRBV6-1
j_gene: TRBJ1-5
d_gene: -
CDR3nt: TGTGCCAGCAGTTATGGGGGCATAGGCAATCAGCCCCAGCATTTT
CDR3aa: CASSYGGIGNQPQHF

abundance: few
v_gene: TRBV30
j_gene: TRBJ2-1
d_gene: -
CDR3nt: TGTGCCTGGCGTCAGGGGATCCTTAAGCGACAGTTCTTC
CDR3aa: CAWRQGILKRQFF

abundance: -
v_gene: TRBV12-3/TRBV12-4
j_gene: TRBJ1-3
d_gene: -
CDR3nt: TGTGCCAGCAGTTTAAAACCCTCTGGAAACACCATATATTTT
CDR3aa: CASSLKPSGNTIYF

abundance: many
v_gene: TRBV2
j_gene: TRBJ1-1
d_gene: TRBD1
CDR3nt: TGTGCCAGCAGTGGGGACAGAGTCACTGAAGCTTTCTTT
CDR3aa: CASSGDRVTEAFF

abundance: few
v_gene: TRBV13
j_gene: TRBJ2-1
d_gene: TRBD2
CDR3nt: TGTGCCAGCAGCTTATTGTTAGCGGGAGTTGAGCAGTTCTTC
CDR3aa: CASSLLLAGVEQFF

abundance: few
v_gene: TRBV7-8
j_gene: TRBJ2-1
d_gene: TRBD1
CDR3nt: TGTGCCAGCAGCCGGACAGGGTATGGGGATGAGCAGTTCTTC
CDR3aa: CASSRTGYGDEQFF

abundance: many
v_gene: TRBV6-1
j_gene: TRBJ1-6
d_gene: -
CDR3nt: TGTGCCAGCAGTGACAGGGGTAGTTCACCCCTCCACTTT
CDR3aa: CASSDRGSSPLHF

abundance: many
v_gene: TRBV15
j_gene: TRBJ2-5
d_gene: TRBD1
CDR3nt: TGTGCCACCAGCGGCGGGACAGGGCGTTCGGAGACCCAGTACTTC
CDR3aa: CATSGGTGRSETQYF

abundance: -
v_gene: TRBV5-6
j_gene: TRBJ1-5
d_gene: -
CDR3nt: TGTGCCAGCAGCGTGGGGCAGTTTAGCAATCAGCCCCAGCATTTT
CDR3aa: CASSVGQFSNQPQHF

abundance: -
v_gene: TRBV7-2
j_gene: TRBJ1-2
d_gene: TRBD1
CDR3nt: TGTGCCAGCAGCCGAGACAGGGAGTCCGGCTACACCTTC
CDR3aa: CASSRDRESGYTF

abundance: many
v_gene: TRBV28
j_gene: TRBJ2-1
d_gene: -
CDR3nt: TGTGCCAGCACCACACGGGGGCTCGTGAATGAGCAGTTCTTC
CDR3aa: CASTTRGLVNEQFF

abundance: few
v_gene: TRBV6-1
j_gene: TRBJ2-4
d_gene: TRBD2
CDR3nt: TGTGCCAGCAGTGAATACCCTCCCGGGGCGGGAGGGTTGAACATTCAGTACTTC
CDR3aa: CASSEYPPGAGGLNIQYF

abundance: -
v_gene: TRBV6-5
j_gene: TRBJ2-3
d_gene: TRBD2
CDR3nt: TGTGCCAGCAGTTCCCCCCCCGGGACTAGCGGGAGGACAGATACGCAGTATTTT
CDR3aa: CASSSPPGTSGRTDTQYF

abundance: -
v_gene: TRBV19
j_gene: TRBJ2-7
d_gene: TRBD2
CDR3nt: TGTGCCAGTAGCGGACTAGCGGACTCCTACGAGCAGTACTTC
CDR3aa: CASSGLADSYEQYF

abundance: few
v_gene: TRBV20-1
j_gene: TRBJ1-3
d_gene: -
CDR3nt: TGCAGTGCCACAGACAGGCCTTCTGGAAACACCATATATTTT
CDR3aa: CSATDRPSGNTIYF

abundance: few
v_gene: TRBV30
j_gene: TRBJ2-7
d_gene: -
CDR3nt: TGTGCCTGGGCTCACGCCTACGAGCAGTACTTC
CDR3aa: CAWAHAYEQYF

abundance: many
v_gene: TRBV20-1
j_gene: TRBJ2-7
d_gene: TRBD2
CDR3nt: TGCAGTGCTACCGGACTAGCGGGATTCTACGAGCAGTACTTC
CDR3aa: CSATGLAGFYEQYF

abundance: many
v_gene: TRBV12-3/TRBV12-4
j_gene: TRBJ2-5
d_gene: -
CDR3nt: TGTGCCAGCAGTCCTGACATGCAAGAGACCCAGTACTTC
CDR3aa: CASSPDMQETQYF

abundance: many
v_gene: TRBV5-6
j_gene: TRBJ2-1
d_gene: -
CDR3nt: TGTGCCAGCATGCCCCGGGGGCCTATGGATGAGCAGTTCTTC
CDR3aa: CASMPRGPMDEQFF

abundance: -
v_gene: TRBV9
j_gene: TRBJ1-1
d_gene: -
CDR3nt: TGTGCCAGCAGCGATGCAGGGAACACTGAAGCTTTCTTT
CDR3aa: CASSDAGNTEAFF

abundance: many
v_gene: TRBV20-1
j_gene: TRBJ2-7
d_gene: -
CDR3nt: TGCAGTGCTACCCGGGACCGAATCGACTACGAGCAGTACTTC
CDR3aa: CSATRDRIDYEQYF

abundance: -
v_gene: TRBV2
j_gene: TRBJ1-1
d_gene: -
CDR3nt: TGTGCCAGCAGTGAAGCGTCGCAGGGCACTGAAGCTTTCTTT
CDR3aa: CASSEASQGTEAFF

abundance: many
v_gene: TRBV5-1
j_gene: TRBJ2-7
d_gene: TRBD1
CDR3nt: TGCGCCAGCAGCTTGGAGGACAGGGATTACGAGGAGCAGTACTTC
CDR3aa: CASSLEDRDYEEQYF

abundance: many
v_gene: TRBV12-3/TRBV12-4
j_gene: TRBJ1-3
d_gene: -
CDR3nt: TGTGCCAGCAGACAGACCTCTGGAAACACCATATATTTT
CDR3aa: CASRQTSGNTIYF

abundance: -
v_gene: TRBV19
j_gene: TRBJ2-1
d_gene: TRBD2
CDR3nt: TGTGCCAGTACTCCATGGGGAGGGACCCCCTACAATGAGCAGTTCTTC
CDR3aa: CASTPWGGTPYNEQFF

abundance: many
v_gene: TRBV30
j_gene: TRBJ1-1
d_gene: -
CDR3nt: TGTGCCTGGAGTGTAACGGGGTACACTGAAGCTTTCTTT
CDR3aa: CAWSVTGYTEAFF

abundance: few
v_gene: TRBV6-5
j_gene: TRBJ2-1
d_gene: TRBD2
CDR3nt: TGTGCCAGCAGTTACTCCGCTTCGGGACTAGTCTACAATGAGCAGTTCTTC
CDR3aa: CASSYSASGLVYNEQFF

abundance: many
v_gene: TRBV30
j_gene: TRBJ2-3
d_gene: -
CDR3nt: TGTGCCTGGAGTGTCGTGCACCACACAGATACGCAGTATTTT
CDR3aa: CAWSVVHHTDTQYF

abundance: -
v_gene: TRBV20-1
j_gene: TRBJ2-7
d_gene: TRBD1
CDR3nt: TGCAGTGCTAGAGATCTTGGGACAGGGGCAGACGAGCAGTACTTC
CDR3aa: CSARDLGTGADEQYF

abundance: few
v_gene: TRBV5-1
j_gene: TRBJ1-6
d_gene: TRBD1
CDR3nt: TGCGCCAGCAGCCCCGACCCGACAGGGGTCAATTCACCCCTCCACTTT
CDR3aa: CASSPDPTGVNSPLHF

abundance: few
v_gene: TRBV7-9
j_gene: TRBJ2-6
d_gene: TRBD1
CDR3nt: TGTGCCAGCAGCCCCCGGGGACAGGGGGCGCAGGGGGCCAACGTCCTGACTTTC
CDR3aa: CASSPRGQGAQGANVLTF

abundance: many
v_gene: TRBV7-9
j_gene: TRBJ1-1
d_gene: -
CDR3nt: TGTGCCAGCAGCTTACTCGATAGGGAAGCCACTGAAGCTTTCTTT
CDR3aa: CASSLLDREATEAFF

abundance: many
v_gene: TRBV6-2/TRBV6-3
j_gene: TRBJ1-1
d_gene: -
CDR3nt: TGTGCCAGCAGTTGGGGCAAACGAAACACTGAAGCTTTCTTT
CDR3aa: CASSWGKRNTEAFF

abundance: many
v_gene: TRBV20-1
j_gene: TRBJ2-3
d_gene: -
CDR3nt: TGCAGTGCTCGACGACTAGTGGTTAGTACAGATACGCAGTATTTT
CDR3aa: CSARRLVVSTDTQYF

abundance: many
v_gene: TRBV20-1
j_gene: TRBJ1-1
d_gene: TRBD1
CDR3nt: TGCAGTGCTCGGACAGGGTCCACTGAAGCTTTCTTT
CDR3aa: CSARTGSTEAFF

abundance: many
v_gene: TRBV20-1
j_gene: TRBJ1-5
d_gene: -
CDR3nt: TGCAGTGCTAGGACGAGCGATCAGCCCCAGCATTTT
CDR3aa: CSARTSDQPQHF

abundance: many
v_gene: TRBV28
j_gene: TRBJ1-2
d_gene: -
CDR3nt: TGTGCCACACCGGGACCGAGCTATGGCTACACCTTC
CDR3aa: CATPGPSYGYTF

abundance: few
v_gene: TRBV28
j_gene: TRBJ2-7
d_gene: TRBD1
CDR3nt: TGTGCCAGCAGGGACAGGGTCAGCTCCTACGAGCAGTACTTC
CDR3aa: CASRDRVSSYEQYF

abundance: few
v_gene: TRBV30
j_gene: TRBJ1-5
d_gene: -
CDR3nt: TGTGCCTGGAGTCTTTATAGTCGGCAGCCCCAGCATTTT
CDR3aa: CAWSLYSRQPQHF

abundance: few
v_gene: TRBV25-1
j_gene: TRBJ2-1
d_gene: -
CDR3nt: TGTGCCAGCAGCTCTCACAGGTACAATGAGCAGTTCTTC
CDR3aa: CASSSHRYNEQFF